These T cell receptor beta chains were read from a single sample in a study of PD-1 blockade in classical Hodgkin lymphoma. Here immunoSEQ multiplex PCR was the method, and the copy in TCRdb shows in-frame clones only, minus some. This repertoire shows tens of thousands of clones, nearly 90% found once; its top ten account for around 8.1%. The sample was peripheral blood mononuclear cells (PBMCs), taken before the fourth cycle of nivolumab. The receptors derive from a human donor with classical Hodgkin lymphoma. Both conserved end residues are trimmed from each CDR3.

v_gene,j_gene,CDR3aa
TRBV7-9,TRBJ1-4,ASSPQQGTNEKLF
TRBV27,TRBJ2-7,ASALVGLAGPYEQY
TRBV11-2,TRBJ1-6,ASSSAGGNSPLH
TRBV19,TRBJ2-3,ASSIVLSTDTQY
TRBV11-3,TRBJ1-1,ASSRAPNTEAF
TRBV11-3,TRBJ1-4,ASSLDKNRGTNEKLF
TRBV5-1,TRBJ2-5,ASSLVAQSLQETQY
TRBV7-6,TRBJ2-3,ASSYEFTDTQY
TRBV5-1,TRBJ2-5,ASSLGLGTPRETQY
TRBV5-1,TRBJ2-2,ASSFGQGAGELF
TRBV6-1,TRBJ2-3,ASGRRETDTQY
TRBV2,TRBJ1-2,ATFWIAPYGYT
TRBV9,TRBJ2-3,ASSVGGSTDTQY
TRBV18,TRBJ2-7,ASSSGLDYYEQY
TRBV28,TRBJ1-4,ASSLRAEKLF